This T cell receptor beta chain was recovered during a study of T cell clonotyping in hematopoietic cell transplantation. Study-level information: Recipients' pretransplant samples followed cytoreduction.

V shed 5 bases and J shed 5 bases, with 14 bases lying between them. This CDR3 is 14 amino acids long. In germline, CDR1 is SEHNR, CDR2 FQNEAQ (reference sequence). Described time point: recipient sample about 28 days before transplant, after cytoreduction. Method: immunoSEQ multiplex PCR; TCRdb's copy keeps in-frame clones and lacks some. Here the sample spans roughly 30,000 clones, around 82% being singletons. The chain carries TRBV7-9 and TRBJ2-3; D remains ambiguous. The sequence came from a man between 40 and 49 years old with acute myeloid leukemia. Some clones in this sample may be carry-over from other donors' samples. This material consisted of peripheral blood mononuclear cells, taken before stem cell transplant. CDR3 bases: TGTGCCAGCAGCACCGGCGCCTCGGGAGATACGCAGTATTTT. It codes for CASSTGASGDTQYF.